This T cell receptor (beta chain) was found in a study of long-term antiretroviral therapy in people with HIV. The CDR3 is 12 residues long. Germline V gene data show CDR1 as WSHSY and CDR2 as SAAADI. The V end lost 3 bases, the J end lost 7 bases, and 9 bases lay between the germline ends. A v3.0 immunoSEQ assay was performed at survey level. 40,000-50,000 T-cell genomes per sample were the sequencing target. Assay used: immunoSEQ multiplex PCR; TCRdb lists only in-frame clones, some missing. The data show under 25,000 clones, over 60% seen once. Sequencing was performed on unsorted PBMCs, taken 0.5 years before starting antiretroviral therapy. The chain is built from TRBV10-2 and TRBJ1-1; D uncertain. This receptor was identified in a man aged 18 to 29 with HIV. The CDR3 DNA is TGCGCCAGCAGTGACCCCGGACTTGAAGCTTTCTTT. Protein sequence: CASSDPGLEAFF.